Listed below are T cell receptor beta chains from one sample, sequenced in a study of blood T cell repertoires in COVID-19. The repertoire was sequenced with immunoSEQ multiplex PCR; TCRdb's copy has only in-frame clones and lacks some. Here the sample spans approximately 500,000 clones, 75% to 90% being singletons. Sequenced material: peripheral blood. The receptors come from a man aged 18 to 30 with COVID-19, enrolled during active disease. The CDR3 runs from the conserved cysteine through the conserved F or W. Each record gives: CDR3 protein, CDR3 DNA, clone size, D gene, V gene, J gene. A D gene is named only where the DNA matches it firmly. Size values are once, few and many counts, or a class for expanded clones, and some rows have none.

cdr3_aa: CASSLHGGDSYEQYF
cdr3_nt: TGTGCCAGCAGCTTACATGGGGGGGACTCCTACGAGCAGTACTTC
clone_size: NA
d_call: TRBD2
v_call: TRBV7-9
j_call: TRBJ2-7

cdr3_aa: CASSEPPGQGSETQYF
cdr3_nt: TGTGCCAGCAGCGAACCCCCGGGACAGGGTTCGGAGACCCAGTACTTC
clone_size: NA
d_call: TRBD1
v_call: TRBV5-4
j_call: TRBJ2-5

cdr3_aa: CASSANGRHEKLFF
cdr3_nt: TGTGCCAGCAGTGCCAATGGGAGGCATGAAAAACTGTTTTTT
clone_size: NA
d_call: NA
v_call: TRBV2
j_call: TRBJ1-4

cdr3_aa: CASRYSVLRDQPQHF
cdr3_nt: TGTGCCAGTAGGTACAGCGTCCTCAGGGATCAGCCCCAGCATTTT
clone_size: few
d_call: NA
v_call: TRBV19
j_call: TRBJ1-5

cdr3_aa: CASIPPGGLPGTQYF
cdr3_nt: TGTGCCAGCATCCCCCCGGGTGGCCTCCCGGGGACCCAGTACTTC
clone_size: many
d_call: NA
v_call: TRBV6-5
j_call: TRBJ2-5

cdr3_aa: CASSVLAGGSEETQYF
cdr3_nt: TGTGCCAGCAGTGTACTAGCGGGGGGATCCGAGGAGACCCAGTACTTC
clone_size: NA
d_call: TRBD2
v_call: TRBV2
j_call: TRBJ2-5

cdr3_aa: CATSRDIRRTVYSGNTIYF
cdr3_nt: TGTGCCACCAGCAGAGACATTAGACGGACAGTCTACTCTGGAAACACCATATATTTT
clone_size: NA
d_call: NA
v_call: TRBV15
j_call: TRBJ1-3

cdr3_aa: CASKRQGWVTGELFF
cdr3_nt: TGTGCCAGCAAACGTCAGGGGTGGGTCACCGGGGAGCTGTTTTTT
clone_size: NA
d_call: NA
v_call: TRBV3-1/TRBV3-2
j_call: TRBJ2-2

cdr3_aa: CASSLSAPPEAGTEAFF
cdr3_nt: TGTGCCAGCAGTTTATCGGCCCCCCCCGAGGCGGGGACTGAAGCTTTCTTT
clone_size: NA
d_call: NA
v_call: TRBV27
j_call: TRBJ1-1

cdr3_aa: CASSQERETEQYF
cdr3_nt: TGTGCCAGCAGCCAAGAAAGAGAAACCGAGCAGTACTTC
clone_size: NA
d_call: NA
v_call: TRBV3-1/TRBV3-2
j_call: TRBJ2-7

cdr3_aa: CASSESWGPYEQYF
cdr3_nt: TGCGCCAGCAGTGAGTCATGGGGGCCCTACGAGCAGTACTTC
clone_size: NA
d_call: NA
v_call: TRBV10-2
j_call: TRBJ2-7

cdr3_aa: CASSPGGTGGEYEQYF
cdr3_nt: TGTGCCAGCAGCCCGGGAGGGACAGGGGGTGAATACGAGCAGTACTTC
clone_size: NA
d_call: TRBD1
v_call: TRBV5-4
j_call: TRBJ2-7

cdr3_aa: CASSPPARGDTEAFF
cdr3_nt: TGTGCCAGCTCACCACCGGCCAGGGGGGACACTGAAGCTTTCTTT
clone_size: NA
d_call: TRBD1
v_call: TRBV18
j_call: TRBJ1-1

cdr3_aa: CATCPGGAVHEQFF
cdr3_nt: TGTGCCACCTGCCCCGGGGGGGCCGTCCATGAGCAGTTCTTC
clone_size: NA
d_call: TRBD2
v_call: TRBV3-1/TRBV3-2
j_call: TRBJ2-1

cdr3_aa: CASSETSGLYNEQFF
cdr3_nt: TGTGCCAGCAGTGAAACTAGCGGACTATACAATGAGCAGTTCTTC
clone_size: NA
d_call: TRBD2
v_call: TRBV6-1
j_call: TRBJ2-1

cdr3_aa: CASSQEGGLTYNEQFF
cdr3_nt: TGTGCCAGCAGCCAAGAAGGCGGGCTAACCTACAATGAGCAGTTCTTC
clone_size: NA
d_call: NA
v_call: TRBV4-2
j_call: TRBJ2-1

cdr3_aa: CARFGGTEAFF
cdr3_nt: TGTGCCAGGTTTGGGGGGACTGAAGCTTTCTTT
clone_size: once
d_call: NA
v_call: TRBV2
j_call: TRBJ1-1

cdr3_aa: CATTSSYGYTF
cdr3_nt: TGTGCCACCACATCTTCCTATGGCTACACCTTC
clone_size: NA
d_call: NA
v_call: TRBV12-3/TRBV12-4
j_call: TRBJ1-2

cdr3_aa: CASSSGLAGVGYEQYF
cdr3_nt: TGTGCCAGCAGCTCGGGACTAGCGGGAGTAGGTTACGAGCAGTACTTC
clone_size: NA
d_call: TRBD2
v_call: TRBV7-9
j_call: TRBJ2-7

cdr3_aa: CATLKSGGRVQPQHF
cdr3_nt: TGTGCCACCCTTAAGTCGGGGGGCAGGGTTCAGCCCCAGCATTTT
clone_size: NA
d_call: NA
v_call: TRBV24-1
j_call: TRBJ1-5

cdr3_aa: CASRERDLSTDTQYF
cdr3_nt: TGTGCCAGCCGGGAGAGGGATCTAAGCACAGATACGCAGTATTTT
clone_size: NA
d_call: NA
v_call: TRBV19
j_call: TRBJ2-3

cdr3_aa: CASSQLSGLTYNSPLHF
cdr3_nt: TGTGCCAGCAGCCAACTATCAGGGTTAACCTATAATTCACCCCTCCACTTT
clone_size: NA
d_call: NA
v_call: TRBV3-1/TRBV3-2
j_call: TRBJ1-6

cdr3_aa: CASSSSGGAGKTQYF
cdr3_nt: TGTGCCAGCAGCTCCAGCGGGGGGGCAGGGAAGACCCAGTACTTC
clone_size: NA
d_call: TRBD2
v_call: TRBV7-2
j_call: TRBJ2-5

cdr3_aa: CASSLRVAGAHEQFF
cdr3_nt: TGTGCCAGCAGCCTCCGGGTGGCGGGAGCCCATGAGCAGTTCTTC
clone_size: NA
d_call: TRBD2
v_call: TRBV7-9
j_call: TRBJ2-1

cdr3_aa: CASSPQGSNQPQHF
cdr3_nt: TGTGCCAGCTCGCCTCAGGGAAGCAATCAGCCCCAGCATTTT
clone_size: once
d_call: NA
v_call: TRBV18
j_call: TRBJ1-5

cdr3_aa: CASSLEGRVNTEAFF
cdr3_nt: TGCGCCAGCAGCTTGGAGGGCAGGGTGAACACTGAAGCTTTCTTT
clone_size: NA
d_call: NA
v_call: TRBV5-1
j_call: TRBJ1-1

cdr3_aa: CASSLGEPLFNTGELFF
cdr3_nt: TGCGCCAGCAGCTTGGGCGAACCACTTTTCAACACCGGGGAGCTGTTTTTT
clone_size: NA
d_call: NA
v_call: TRBV5-1
j_call: TRBJ2-2

cdr3_aa: CASSDALAVNEQFF
cdr3_nt: TGTGCCAGCAGTGACGCGCTAGCGGTCAATGAGCAGTTCTTC
clone_size: NA
d_call: TRBD2
v_call: TRBV2
j_call: TRBJ2-1

cdr3_aa: CASSIDDRLNTEAFF
cdr3_nt: TGTGCCAGTAGTATAGACGACAGGTTGAACACTGAAGCTTTCTTT
clone_size: NA
d_call: NA
v_call: TRBV19
j_call: TRBJ1-1

cdr3_aa: CASSNTGGHNEKLFF
cdr3_nt: TGTGCCAGTAGCAACACAGGGGGTCATAATGAAAAACTGTTTTTT
clone_size: NA
d_call: TRBD1
v_call: TRBV19
j_call: TRBJ1-4

cdr3_aa: CASSRDSARLEAFF
cdr3_nt: TGTGCCAGCAGCAGGGACAGCGCTAGGTTGGAAGCTTTCTTT
clone_size: NA
d_call: TRBD1
v_call: TRBV5-4
j_call: TRBJ1-1

cdr3_aa: CASSKGQANYGYTF
cdr3_nt: TGTGCCAGCAGCAAAGGACAGGCTAACTATGGCTACACCTTC
clone_size: once
d_call: TRBD1
v_call: TRBV5-6
j_call: TRBJ1-2

cdr3_aa: CASSSNTGKYEQYF
cdr3_nt: TGTGCCAGCAGTTCGAATACAGGGAAATACGAGCAGTACTTC
clone_size: NA
d_call: NA
v_call: TRBV6-5
j_call: TRBJ2-7

cdr3_aa: CASSLWTGLSYEQYF
cdr3_nt: TGTGCCAGCAGCTTATGGACAGGGCTGTCCTACGAGCAGTACTTC
clone_size: NA
d_call: TRBD1
v_call: TRBV7-9
j_call: TRBJ2-7

cdr3_aa: CASSYRQSTEAFF
cdr3_nt: TGTGCCAGCAGCTACAGGCAAAGCACTGAAGCTTTCTTT
clone_size: NA
d_call: NA
v_call: TRBV11-2
j_call: TRBJ1-1

cdr3_aa: CASSHGTGDKNIQYF
cdr3_nt: TGTGCCAGCAGCCATGGGACAGGGGACAAAAACATTCAGTACTTC
clone_size: NA
d_call: TRBD1
v_call: TRBV16
j_call: TRBJ2-4

cdr3_aa: CASSTRDSSAGELFF
cdr3_nt: TGTGCCAGCAGTACCAGGGACTCTTCAGCCGGGGAGCTGTTTTTT
clone_size: NA
d_call: NA
v_call: TRBV6-5
j_call: TRBJ2-2